This T cell receptor (beta chain) comes out of a study of blood T cell repertoires in COVID-19 (dated by TCRdb to about 2020). About the full investigation: Samples covering the acute and convalescent phases of COVID-19 were provided by collaborators in the United States, Italy and Spain. Where available, HLA class I and class II types were taken from metadata supplied by the sample provider and were not determined by assay-based typing. A de-identified subject ID, COVID-19 status, age in years and sex were almost always included in the sample metadata. The material from the prospective study consisted of cDNA or gDNA derived from T cells, B-cell-depleted T cells, or PBMCs. Samples were obtained from the ongoing ImmuneRACE study (first 160 participants) and from about 1,300 subjects provided by 6 global collaborators. Deeply sampled blood TCRbeta repertoires from subjects exposed to, actively infected with, or recovered from COVID-19 were included in the dataset. The repertoires were released in a freely available public database intended as a resource for research on the immune response to SARS-CoV-2. Study-level results and caveats: The quantity of clinical and demographic metadata differed by source and by participant and was supplied without curation.

Each collaborating institution followed its own protocols to collect whole blood in K2EDTA tubes. For TCRbeta analysis, collaborator samples were shipped as frozen whole blood, as isolated PBMCs, or as DNA extracted from either sample type. To note about this clone: Its antigen specificity is not known. No base-level quality is on record; no much larger clone is a single base apart.

The immunoSEQ Assay, a bias-controlled multiplex PCR, was used to amplify TCRbeta CDR3 regions from genomic DNA. As for the authors' bioinformatics: The number of nucleated cells in each sample was estimated by amplification of reference gene primers within the assay. To quantify the absolute abundance of each unique TCRbeta CDR3 rearrangement, sequence reads were collapsed and filtered. For each sample, productive Simpson clonality was calculated as the square root of Simpson's diversity index over productive rearrangements. As stored in TCRdb, this immuneACCESS dataset retains in-frame rearrangements with V and J assigned. A fraction of the clones does not appear; measured against another copy, unresolved V genes explain less than half of the discrepancy, and the remainder lacks a known reason. V and J calls and clone size are those listed in that table; D and trimming were worked out from the DNA. The sample has approximately 97,000 clones on record, 78% of them singletons. The ten top clones hold roughly 10% of the sample.

This receptor was taken from a man in his fifties or sixties with active or convalescent COVID-19. Sequences were obtained from peripheral blood.

The base sequence is TGTGCCAGCTCACCACCATCTTCAGGGGTCAAAAACATTCAGTACTTC. Its translation is CASSPPSSGVKNIQYF. Recombination joined TRBV18 with TRBJ2-4; possibly the D gene is TRBD1, per 6 matching bases. The CDR3 sequence holds 16 residues, the cysteine and phenylalanine included. Only the CDR3 part of the read is kept: 48 bases, read in frame from the first base. Trimming removed 0 bases from V and 3 bases from J, leaving 12 bases between the germline ends. Based on the germline V gene, the CDR1 and CDR2 sequences are KGHSH and LQKENI.